This T cell receptor (beta chain) is drawn from a study of cytomegalovirus exposure and HLA in healthy donors. This PCR relied on a set of 60 Vbeta primers and 13 Jbeta primers. Sequenced by immunoSEQ multiplex PCR; TCRdb stores in-frame clones only, minus some. The profile shows under 130,000 clones, 75% to 85% of them singletons. General study findings and limits: Being indistinguishable, some V segments were excluded, TRBV6-2 and TRBV6-3 among them.

Details on this clone: Antigen: not known.

Germline V gene lookup returns CDR1 MNHNS and CDR2 SASEGT. The J segment lost 6 bases and the V segment lost 6 bases, leaving 11 bases of the junction unmatched. The CDR3 loop spans 15 amino acids. The TCR comes from a man between 18 and 35 years old in good health and CMV-seronegative. This sequence joins TRBV6-1 and TRBJ2-7; 10 nucleotides line up with TRBD1. The sample comprised PBMCs. This CDR3 is CASRVRQGAEGEQYF. The CDR3 coding sequence is TGTGCCAGCAGGGTCCGACAGGGGGCCGAGGGCGAGCAGTACTTC.